These 23 T cell receptor beta chains were sequenced from one sample in a study of graft-versus-host responses after intestinal transplantation (dated by TCRdb to the early 2020s). The method was the immunoSEQ multiplex PCR assay. Not all clones reach the TCRdb copy of this immuneACCESS table, which keeps in-frame sequences only. Checked studies attribute under half of the gap to unresolved V genes and leave the rest unexplained. This sample comprises about 98,000 clones, 86% of them detected only once. The top ten clonotypes cover around 1.4% of the sample. The material was PBMCs, obtained 255 days after intestinal transplant. These receptors came from a human patient who received an intestinal transplant, so some T cells may come from the graft donor.

This clone was found a few times. The rearrangement uses TRBV4-1 and TRBJ1-4; D call uncertain. The ends were cut back, 0 bases at V and 7 bases at J, with 9 bases in the middle. CDR3 size: 14 residues. Germline loops: CDR1 MGHRA, CDR2 YSYEKL. The CDR3 loop reads CASSQDWATEKLFF. The DNA of the CDR3 is TGCGCCAGCAGCCAAGATTGGGCAACTGAAAAACTGTTTTTT.

Only one count was recorded for this clone. The chain is built from TRBV10-2 and TRBJ2-7; 9 bases agree with TRBD2. Unmatched junction bases numbered 7, after V lost 4 bases and J lost 0 bases. The CDR3 is made up of 16 amino acids. Germline-derived CDR1 and CDR2 are WSHSY and SAAADI. The CDR3 region is CASSAGGGRVSYEQYF. For the CDR3, the DNA is TGCGCCAGCAGTGCTGGGGGCGGGAGGGTCTCCTACGAGCAGTACTTC.

The chain recombines TRBV13 with TRBJ2-7; D is perhaps TRBD1 (5 bases). There are 15 residues in the CDR3. In germline, CDR1 is PRHDT, CDR2 FYEKMQ (reference sequence). Trimming took 5 bases from V and 2 from J, leaving 16 bases between them. The CDR3 nucleotides read TGTGCCAGCAGCCAACGGTCGGACAATCCCTACGAGCAGTACTTC. It is translated as CASSQRSDNPYEQYF.

This rearrangement joins TRBV7-3 to TRBJ2-3; D possibly corresponds to TRBD2 (6 bases). The CDR3 spans 14 residues. Germline V CDR1 and CDR2: SGHTA, FQGTGA. V was shortened by 5 bases and J by 6 bases, with 15 bases between the two germline ends. The CDR3 DNA is TGTGCCAGCAGCGTCGGGACTCCCTCTGATACGCAGTATTTT. It codes for CASSVGTPSDTQYF.

This sequence joins TRBV27 and TRBJ2-5; D is ambiguous. V lost 5 bases, J lost 1 base, and 8 bases lay in between. The CDR3 spans 13 residues. Germline values: CDR1 MNHEY, CDR2 SMNVEV (reference sequence). CDR3 nucleotide sequence: TGTGCCAGCAGTAGTTGGGGCCAAGAGACCCAGTACTTC. Residues: CASSSWGQETQYF.

The chain is built from TRBV6-4 and TRBJ1-1; TRBD1 might be the D (6 bases). There are 16 residues in the CDR3. Germline CDR1 is MRHNA and CDR2 is SNTAGT. With 4 bases removed from V and 0 bases from J, the gap between germline ends came to 15 bases. CDR3 in DNA: TGTGCCAGCAGTGTTCGGACAGTGAAATTGAACACTGAAGCTTTCTTT. Translation gives CASSVRTVKLNTEAFF.

The gene calls are TRBV2 and TRBJ1-5, with D tentatively TRBD1 (6 bases). The V gene lost 5 bases and the J gene lost 11 bases, with 22 bases spanning the gap. Germline values: CDR1 SNHLY, CDR2 FYNNEI. This CDR3 region has 15 residues. CDR3 nucleotides: TGTGCCAGCAGTTCCGACAGGACCAGCCTCGGTACCCAGCATTTT. Translating gives CASSSDRTSLGTQHF.

The rearrangement uses TRBV27 and TRBJ1-2, with a tentative D call TRBD1 (6 bases). CDR1 and CDR2 from the germline V gene are MNHEY and SMNVEV (reference sequence). There are 13 residues in the CDR3. V lost 3 bases and J 8 bases, leaving 13 bases between the germline ends. The CDR3 spells CASSFDRGGGYTF. Here the CDR3 DNA reads TGTGCCAGCAGTTTTGACAGAGGGGGGGGCTACACCTTC.

The chain employs TRBV5-1 and TRBJ2-1; 11 positions agree with TRBD2. In germline, CDR1 is SGHRS, CDR2 YFSETQ. The CDR3 runs to 16 residues. V lost 2 bases, J lost 2 bases, and 3 bases stayed unmatched. This CDR3 reads CASSLASGGTYNEQFF. DNA of the CDR3: TGCGCCAGCAGCTTAGCTAGCGGGGGGACCTACAATGAGCAGTTCTTC.

The chain has TRBV6-5 and TRBJ1-4; D gene uncertain. Trimming cost V 0 bases and J 6 bases, with 14 bases left between them. The V gene's germline CDR1 is MNHEY and CDR2 SVGAGI. This CDR3 region has 16 residues. CDR3 DNA sequence: TGTGCCAGCAGTTACTCGCTGCTCCGGAGGGATGAAAAACTGTTTTTT. This codes for CASSYSLLRRDEKLFF.

This chain links TRBV19 with TRBJ1-1; TRBD1 matches 8 bases. V was clipped by 11 bases and J by 6 bases; unmatched bases: 8. Germline V CDR1 and CDR2: LNHDA, SQIVND (reference sequence). The CDR3 totals 12 residues. The CDR3 reads CAVRTGTPEAFF. The CDR3 DNA follows: TGTGCCGTAAGGACAGGGACCCCTGAAGCTTTCTTT.

This chain uses TRBV2 with TRBJ2-6; no clear D gene. The germline V and J ends were trimmed by 6 bases and 0 bases, with 12 bases remaining between them. The germline V gene has CDR1 SNHLY and CDR2 FYNNEI. The CDR3 is 16 residues long. DNA of the CDR3: TGTGCCAGCAGCCCGACCGGATCCTCTGGGGCCAACGTCCTGACTTTC. Amino acid sequence: CASSPTGSSGANVLTF.

This chain links TRBV28 with TRBJ1-2; no clear D gene. V lost 4 bases, J lost 4 bases, and 7 bases lay in between. Germline V gene data show CDR1 as MDHEN and CDR2 as SYDVKM. This CDR3 spans 12 amino acids. The CDR3 nucleotides are TGTGCCAGCAGTTCTGACACCTATGGCTACACCTTC. Protein product: CASSSDTYGYTF.

This clone was counted a few times. The chain uses TRBV5-4 and TRBJ2-2; D call uncertain. The germline CDR1 and CDR2 sequences are SGHNT and YYREEE (reference sequence). V lost 5 bases and J lost 1, with 3 bases in between. This CDR3 has 12 amino acids. The CDR3 sequence is CASRGNTGELFF. The CDR3 DNA reads as TGTGCCAGCAGAGGGAACACCGGGGAGCTGTTTTTT.

The CDR3, as DNA: TGCGCCAGCAGCCAAGATCTTCCGGTGCTTAATGAAAAACTGTTTTTT. Translating gives CASSQDLPVLNEKLFF. This rearrangement joins TRBV4-1 to TRBJ1-4; D ambiguous. The CDR3 runs to 16 residues. Trimming removed 0 bases at V and 4 bases at J, with 12 bases between. Germline assignment: CDR1 MGHRA and CDR2 YSYEKL.

The J gene is TRBJ2-1, the V gene TRBV6-5, with unresolved D. Trimming removed 5 bases at V and 4 bases at J, with 12 bases between. The CDR3 has 14 residues. Per the germline V gene, CDR1 is MNHEY and CDR2 is SVGAGI. CDR3 sequence (DNA): TGTGCCAGCAGTCCTATAAATGAGTACAATGAGCAGTTCTTC. As protein: CASSPINEYNEQFF.

This chain connects TRBV4-2 to TRBJ1-1; 7 nucleotides line up with TRBD1. The CDR3 runs to 15 residues. J was trimmed by 1 base and V by 4 bases; bases with no gene match: 6. Germline V gene sequence: CDR1 LGHNA, CDR2 YNFKEQ. The CDR3 sequence: CASSLMTGTNTEAFF. CDR3 coding DNA: TGTGCCAGCAGCCTAATGACAGGGACGAACACTGAAGCTTTCTTT.

The chain uses TRBV4-1 and TRBJ1-5, with 8 positions matching TRBD1. Trimming at V came to 4 bases and at J to 5 bases, leaving 7 bases not matched to a gene. Germline CDR1 reads MGHRA; CDR2 reads YSYEKL. The CDR3 contains 15 residues. The CDR3 here is CASSLWTGNDQPQHF. The CDR3 DNA sequence: TGCGCCAGCAGCCTCTGGACAGGGAATGATCAGCCCCAGCATTTT.

This rearrangement joins TRBV19 to TRBJ1-5; D not resolved. Trimming shortened V by 6 bases and J by 7 bases, and 13 bases separated the two germline ends. There are 13 residues in the CDR3. Germline CDR1 reads LNHDA; CDR2 reads SQIVND (reference sequence). The CDR3 protein is CASSRALGQPQHF. The CDR3 DNA reads as TGTGCCAGTAGCCGGGCCCTGGGCCAGCCCCAGCATTTT.

This chain links TRBV5-1 with TRBJ1-5; no firm D call. Per the germline V gene, CDR1 is SGHRS and CDR2 is YFSETQ. The CDR3 consists of 13 residues. V lost 4 bases and J 4 bases, leaving 9 bases between the germline ends. Here the CDR3 reads CASSAPRNQPQHF. The CDR3 bases are TGCGCCAGCAGCGCCCCAAGGAATCAGCCCCAGCATTTT.

The chain links TRBV5-1 to TRBJ2-7; D unclear. Trimming took 2 bases from V and 0 from J, leaving 12 bases between them. Germline V CDR1 and CDR2: SGHRS, YFSETQ. This CDR3 region has 15 residues. The CDR3 DNA is TGCGCCAGCAGCTTTATAGGGATGAGCTCCTACGAGCAGTACTTC. This gives the protein CASSFIGMSSYEQYF.

V is TRBV10-3 and J is TRBJ1-4, with unresolved D. The CDR3 has 14 amino acids. Trimming removed 0 bases from V and 8 bases from J, with 10 bases in between. From germline, CDR1 is ENHRY and CDR2 SYGVKD. This CDR3 is CAISESWTNEKLFF. The CDR3 DNA reads as TGTGCCATCAGTGAGTCATGGACCAACGAAAAACTGTTTTTT.

The chain is built from TRBV9 and TRBJ2-2; 7 bases match TRBD1. The trim removed 3 bases at V and 6 bases at J, leaving 8 bases unmatched. Germline CDR1 reads SGDLS; CDR2 reads YYNGEE. The length of the CDR3 is 15 residues. Here the CDR3 reads CASSATRDRAGELFF. In DNA form, the CDR3 reads TGTGCCAGCAGCGCAACGCGTGACAGGGCCGGGGAGCTGTTTTTT.